Following are 11 T cell receptor beta chains from one sample sequenced in a study of vaccination effects on CD4 cells after COVID-19. It was after approximately 11 days of culture that CD4+ T cells were isolated. SARS-CoV-2 infection was confirmed by PCR in the person between March and December 2020. As their vaccination, participants received two doses of either BNT162b2 or mRNA-1273. The data were produced by immunoSEQ multiplex PCR, yet TCRdb's version contains in-frame clones alone and is incomplete. Seen here are around 50,000 clones, 65% to 75% observed once, and the top ten hold 4.5% to 5.5%. Their antigens remain unidentified. The material was CD4+ T cells from PBMCs cultured without peptide, obtained after COVID-19 vaccination. These receptor sequences come from a human donor who had a prior SARS-CoV-2 infection.

This clone has more than one count but fewer than ten. The chain combines TRBV3-1 (or the pseudogene TRBV3-2) with TRBJ1-2; D not resolved. Looked up from germline, CDR1 is LGHDT and CDR2 is YNNKEL (reference sequence). Trimming shortened V by 4 bases and J by 2 bases, and 5 bases separated the two germline ends. This CDR3 comprises 12 residues. The CDR3 coding sequence is TGTGCCAGCAGCCTAAACAACTATGGCTACACCTTC. It translates to CASSLNNYGYTF.

V gene TRBV6-2 or TRBV6-3 combines with J gene TRBJ2-4; D is unresolved. The V end was cut by 4 bases, the J end by 4 bases, with 5 bases between. This CDR3 spans 12 amino acids. Per the germline V gene, CDR1 is MNHEY and CDR2 is SVGEGT. The CDR3 DNA reads TGTGCCAGCAGTTTGCGGAAAAACATTCAGTACTTC. It is translated as CASSLRKNIQYF.

This chain links TRBV2 with TRBJ1-1; 10 positions agree with TRBD1. J gave up 4 bases and V 4 bases, and 0 bases lay outside the gene matches. Germline loops: CDR1 SNHLY, CDR2 FYNNEI. The CDR3 sequence is 13 residues long. The CDR3 reads CASSGTGGTEAFF. CDR3 bases: TGTGCCAGCAGTGGGACAGGGGGCACTGAAGCTTTCTTT. The full variable domain, rest sourced from reference TRBV2 and TRBJ1-1, is EPEVTQTPSHQVTQMGQEVILRCVPISNHLYFYWYRQILGQKVEFLVSFYNNEISEKSEIFDDQFSVERPDGSNFTLKIRSTKLEDSAMYFCASSGTGGTEAFFGQGTRLTVV.

This chain links TRBV5-1 with TRBJ2-5; 14 bases fit TRBD2. The germline gives CDR1 SGHRS, CDR2 YFSETQ. J was trimmed by 4 bases and V by 0 bases; bases with no gene match: 2. This CDR3 has 16 residues. DNA for the CDR3: TGCGCCAGCAGCTTGGTCGGACTAGCGGGAGGAGAGACCCAGTACTTC. Translated: CASSLVGLAGGETQYF.

The sample holds a few counts of this clone. The CDR3 coding sequence is TGTGCCAGCAGCTCCATCGGAATACTGCAAGAGACCCAGTACTTC. It yields the protein CASSSIGILQETQYF. V and J are TRBV11-1 and TRBJ2-5; D gene unclear. The germline V gene has CDR1 SGHAT and CDR2 FQDESV (reference sequence). The CDR3 has 15 amino acids. With 4 bases removed from V and 2 bases from J, the gap between germline ends came to 14 bases.

The chain combines TRBV5-1 with TRBJ2-1; 11 bases fit TRBD2. V lost 4 bases to trimming and J lost 15 bases; unmatched junction nucleotides: 18. The CDR3 has 16 amino acids. Looked up from germline, CDR1 is SGHRS and CDR2 is YFSETQ. CDR3 loop: CASSATSGRSLYVRFF. Written as DNA, the CDR3 is TGCGCCAGCAGCGCAACTAGCGGGAGATCCCTCTATGTACGGTTCTTC.

V and J are TRBV5-1 and TRBJ2-3; D might be TRBD1 (6 bases). The V and J ends lost 6 bases and 1 base respectively, with 18 bases between them. The CDR3 has 16 amino acids. The germline V gene encodes CDR1 SGHRS and CDR2 YFSETQ. The DNA of the CDR3 is TGCGCCAGCACCCGAAACTCTGGGGGCCGCACAGATACGCAGTATTTT. Protein sequence: CASTRNSGGRTDTQYF.

This clone was recorded a few times. The CDR3 is CASKSMTGSSYEQYF. In DNA form, the CDR3 reads TGTGCCAGCAAGTCCATGACGGGATCATCCTACGAGCAGTACTTC. The chain couples TRBV6-5 to TRBJ2-7; possible D gene TRBD2, 5 bases. With 7 bases removed from V and 1 base from J, the gap between germline ends came to 17 bases. Per the germline V gene, CDR1 is MNHEY and CDR2 is SVGAGI. The CDR3 extends over 15 amino acids.

The chain couples TRBV6-5 to TRBJ2-2; possibly TRBD2 for D (5 bases). The CDR3 sequence is 16 residues long. Trimming removed 2 bases from V and 8 bases from J, with 18 bases in between. Germline assignment: CDR1 MNHEY and CDR2 SVGAGI. CDR3 amino acids: CASSYLLTRVSGELFF. In nucleotides, the CDR3 is TGTGCCAGCAGTTACCTATTGACGAGGGTATCTGGGGAGCTGTTTTTT.

The V and J genes are TRBV2 and TRBJ1-5; TRBD1 agrees at 9 bases. Trimming took 4 bases from V and 6 from J; bases not matched to a gene: 4. Per the germline V gene, CDR1 is SNHLY and CDR2 is FYNNEI. The CDR3 loop spans 14 amino acids. This CDR3 reads CASSGTGERQPQHF. The CDR3 DNA sequence: TGTGCCAGCAGTGGGACAGGGGAGCGTCAGCCCCAGCATTTT. Based on the CDR3 plus reference TRBV2 and TRBJ1-5, the full variable domain is EPEVTQTPSHQVTQMGQEVILRCVPISNHLYFYWYRQILGQKVEFLVSFYNNEISEKSEIFDDQFSVERPDGSNFTLKIRSTKLEDSAMYFCASSGTGERQPQHFGDGTRLSIL.

This clone turned up a few times. The chain couples TRBV9 to TRBJ2-6; 9 positions match TRBD2. Germline trimming cut 3 bases from V and 0 bases from J; bases unmatched to any gene: 7. The CDR3 runs to 18 residues. Per germline, CDR1 SGDLS and CDR2 YYNGEE. CDR3 bases: TGTGCCAGCAGCGCACCTAGCGGGACGTACTCTGGGGCCAACGTCCTGACTTTC. The encoded protein is CASSAPSGTYSGANVLTF.